This T cell receptor (beta chain) stems from a study of spatial heterogeneity in lung cancer. Study results and caveats: Approximate estimated coverage of tumor T cells amounted to approximately 6.8% for alpha and 12% to 15% for beta chains. Tracking of tumor mutation counts was seen in expanded intratumoral alpha and beta TCR counts.

The CDR3 extends over 13 amino acids. After removal of 4 bases from V and 2 bases from J, the junction contained 1 base not matched to a gene. CDR1 and CDR2 from the germline V gene are DFQATT and SNEGSKA (reference sequence). The sample's time point: sample taken at primary tumor resection. The donors, approximately 66 patients with untreated early-stage non-small cell lung cancer, provided the samples. Tumor, nontumor lung or frozen PBMC supplied whole RNA, sequenced without sorting. Every TCR cDNA molecule bore its own unique molecular identifier. TCRdb reprocessed the 5' RACE reads with MiXCR, giving one entry per CDR3 protein. The table shows 900 to 1,200 distinct CDR3 sequences, with approximately 10% occurring only once. This clonotype is medium-sized within its sample. What it binds is unknown.

The chain has TRBV20-1 and TRBJ1-5, with 8 bases lining up with TRBD1. The source was lung tumor tissue, collected at surgery. The sequence came from a male donor with early-stage non-small cell lung cancer. The CDR3, as DNA: TGCAGTGCTACAGGGGGCGGCAATCAGCCCCAGCATTTT. Translating gives CSATGGGNQPQHF.